The clone carrying this T cell receptor (beta chain) was seen repeatedly, ten times or more. Antigen specificity is unknown. The data are from a study of human T cells and chemical hapten exposure. General study points: As patch test score rose, PT1 expanded TCR counts tended to rise as well.

The V gene lost 3 bases and the J gene lost 4 bases, with 18 bases spanning the gap. Germline values: CDR1 LGHNA, CDR2 YNFKEQ. This CDR3 has 16 amino acids. TCRdb redid the calling of the RACE reads with MiXCR, one entry per CDR3 protein. The sample has about 52,000 distinct CDR3 sequences, 9% to 10% seen once. Time point denoted: patch test 3, about 24 weeks after DPC sensitization. Treatment specified: therapeutic diphenylcyclopropenone sensitization with weekly scalp DPC. Blood collection took place prior to placing each patch test. The source was whole blood, collected in connection with sensitization to the hapten diphenylcyclopropenone (DPC). The rearrangement links TRBV4-2 to TRBJ1-1; the D gene is possibly TRBD1 (5 bases). The TCR was taken from a woman aged 40 to 49 with alopecia areata. Some clones in this sample may be carry-over from other donors' samples. As DNA, the CDR3 is TGTGCCAGCAGCCAGGATCCAGGGCGAGCGGGCACTGAAGCTTTCTTT. This gives the protein CASSQDPGRAGTEAFF.